The rows below give T cell receptor beta chains drawn from one sample of a study of blood T cells in healthy people across ages. TCRdb called the 5' RACE reads again in MiXCR, with one record for every CDR3 protein. The repertoire has under 700,000 distinct CDR3 sequences, 20% to 30% of them found once; the top ten carry around 10%. This sample also appeared in a second study, on T cells of mothers and their children.

The specimen was blood. The receptors come from a boy younger than 18 in good health. Both conserved end residues are part of each CDR3. D genes are given only for firm matches. Not all rows give a size; the values are once, few, many and, for expanded clones, a class.

few,TRBJ1-4,NA,TRBV24-1,TGTGCCACCAGTGATGATAATGAAAAACTGTTTTTT,CATSDDNEKLFF
NA,TRBJ2-5,NA,TRBV7-9,TGTGCCAGCAGCTTAGACCTCGTCGTCCAAGAGACCCAGTACTTC,CASSLDLVVQETQYF
few,TRBJ2-7,NA,TRBV4-2,TGTGCCAGCAGCCAAGCTGGACCCCCCTACGAGCAGTACTTC,CASSQAGPPYEQYF
NA,TRBJ1-1,NA,TRBV20-1,TGCAGTGCTAGTTGGTCAGGGAACACTGAAGCTTTCTTT,CSASWSGNTEAFF
NA,TRBJ2-7,TRBD1,TRBV28,TGTGCCAGCAGTCCTGCAGGGGGAGCGAGCTACGAGCAGTACTTC,CASSPAGGASYEQYF
few,TRBJ1-5,TRBD1,TRBV7-8,TGTGCCAGCAGCTATGGACAGGGGCAAAATCAGCCCCAGCATTTT,CASSYGQGQNQPQHF
NA,TRBJ1-2,NA,TRBV7-9,TGTGCCAGCAGCTTAGAGGGCGGCAGAGATCGCTATGGCTACACCTTC,CASSLEGGRDRYGYTF
many,TRBJ2-3,NA,TRBV28,TGTGCCAGCTGTTCTTTTGCAGATACGCAGTATTTT,CASCSFADTQYF
few,TRBJ2-5,NA,TRBV5-6,TGTGCCAGCGGCTTGAGAGCCCAAGAGACCCAGTACTTC,CASGLRAQETQYF
NA,TRBJ1-1,NA,TRBV7-9,TGTGCCAGCAGGCGTTATGCTCCCTTGATGGGGCGGAGGAACACTGAAGCTTTCTTT,CASRRYAPLMGRRNTEAFF
few,TRBJ2-7,NA,TRBV28,TGTGCCAGCAGTTTGACGGGGGGCCTTTTCGAGCAGTACTTC,CASSLTGGLFEQYF
few,TRBJ2-7,NA,TRBV2,TGTGCCAGCAGTGAGTTGTACCCGGGGAACTACGAGCAGTACTTC,CASSELYPGNYEQYF
many,TRBJ2-5,TRBD1,TRBV7-8,TGTGCCAGCAGCAACCCGAAGGGGGCCCGGTGGGAGACCCAGTACTTC,CASSNPKGARWETQYF
many,TRBJ1-2,NA,TRBV20-1,TGCAGTGCTGGACATTATGGCTACACCTTC,CSAGHYGYTF
few,TRBJ2-3,NA,TRBV7-9,TGTGCCAGCAGCTTAGCGACGGGACTGAACACAGATACGCAGTATTTT,CASSLATGLNTDTQYF
NA,TRBJ1-2,NA,TRBV7-2,TGTGCCAGCAGACGCGACTCTAACTATGGCTACACCTTC,CASRRDSNYGYTF
NA,TRBJ1-2,NA,TRBV20-1,TGCAGTGCCCCCGCGGTGTGGGCTACCGGCTACACCTTC,CSAPAVWATGYTF
NA,TRBJ1-5,NA,TRBV12-3/TRBV12-4,TGTGCCAGCAGGGTAGGGGGTCGGGCTTTCAATCAGCCCCAGCATTTT,CASRVGGRAFNQPQHF
NA,TRBJ2-5,TRBD1,TRBV4-1,TGCGCCAGCAGCCAAGATTCGGACAGGGCACGGTATCGAGGAGAGACCCAGTACTTC,CASSQDSDRARYRGETQYF
NA,TRBJ2-3,TRBD2,TRBV4-3,TGCGCCAGCAGCCAAGAAGAGCGGGAGACAGATACGCAGTATTTT,CASSQEERETDTQYF
NA,TRBJ2-3,NA,TRBV3-1,TGTGCCAGTGCGGACTCGATTGGAGAGACCCAGTACTTT,CASADSIGETQYF
few,TRBJ1-2,NA,TRBV28,TGTGCCGCCAAGGGCCAGGGCGTCTATGGCTACACCTTC,CAAKGQGVYGYTF
NA,TRBJ2-1,NA,TRBV9,TGTGCCAGCAGCCCTTGGAGATCGGGCGATGAGCAGTTCTTC,CASSPWRSGDEQFF
NA,TRBJ2-4,TRBD2,TRBV6-2/TRBV6-3,TGTGCCAGCAGTTACCCAACGACTAGCGGGGTGATTAAACTAGCCAAAAACATTCAGTACTTC,CASSYPTTSGVIKLAKNIQYF
NA,TRBJ2-3,NA,TRBV14,TGTGCCAGCAGCCAAGATTATTTCAGACACTTAAACACAGATACGCAGTATTTT,CASSQDYFRHLNTDTQYF
NA,TRBJ2-7,NA,TRBV27,TGTGCCAGCAGTTTATCCCAATCCTACGAGCAGTACTTC,CASSLSQSYEQYF
few,TRBJ1-3,NA,TRBV4-1,TGCGCCAGCACCAATACTGAGGGCAACCGAAACACCATATATTTT,CASTNTEGNRNTIYF
few,TRBJ2-7,NA,TRBV4-1,TGCGCCAGCAGCCAAGATCCCCGGGGCTACGAGCAGTACTTC,CASSQDPRGYEQYF
NA,TRBJ2-7,TRBD1,TRBV5-5,TGTGCCAGCGGGACCGGGACAGGGTCTTACGAGCAGTACTTC,CASGTGTGSYEQYF
NA,TRBJ2-1,NA,TRBV10-3,TGTGCCATCAGTGAACCCGCCAGGTTGGAGAGGGATGAGCAGTTCTTC,CAISEPARLERDEQFF
NA,TRBJ2-1,NA,TRBV9,TGTGCCAGCAGCGTAGATTATTACAATGAGCAGTTCTTC,CASSVDYYNEQFF
NA,TRBJ2-5,TRBD2,TRBV6-2/TRBV6-3,TGTGCCAGCAGTTACTCACTAGCGGGGGGGCCAGAGACCCAGTACTTC,CASSYSLAGGPETQYF
few,TRBJ1-5,TRBD1,TRBV9,TGTGCCAGCAGCGGGGACAGTTATCAGCCCCAGCATTTT,CASSGDSYQPQHF
few,TRBJ2-1,TRBD2,TRBV12-3/TRBV12-4,TGTGCCAGCAGTTTAGAAAAGGCTAGCGGGAGTATCGAGCAGTTCTTC,CASSLEKASGSIEQFF
NA,TRBJ1-5,NA,TRBV5-1,TGCGCCAGCGCAAGGGATAGCAATCAGCCCCAGCATTTT,CASARDSNQPQHF
NA,TRBJ2-7,NA,TRBV29-1,TGCAGCGTTGAAGACCCAATCTACGAGCAGTACTTC,CSVEDPIYEQYF
NA,TRBJ2-1,NA,TRBV29-1,TGCAGCGCCGCGGGTCAGGGAAAGGGGGATGAGCAGTTCTTC,CSAAGQGKGDEQFF
NA,TRBJ2-5,NA,TRBV4-1,TGCGCCAGCAGCCCTTCCGGCGGGGTCCGGCTAGAGACCCAGTACTTC,CASSPSGGVRLETQYF
NA,TRBJ1-1,NA,TRBV27,TGTGCCAGCAGTTTAAAACGGGAATCGAACACTGAAGCTTTCTTT,CASSLKRESNTEAFF
NA,TRBJ1-2,TRBD1,TRBV12-3/TRBV12-4,TGTGCCAGCAGTTTAAGGACAGGGAGTGACTATGGCTACACCTTC,CASSLRTGSDYGYTF
few,TRBJ1-2,NA,TRBV5-6,TGTGCCAGCAGCTCTTACCGGGGGCGAGGGGGATATGGCTACACCTTC,CASSSYRGRGGYGYTF
few,TRBJ2-5,NA,TRBV7-9,TGTGCCAGCAGCTTAGTTATACGGGGAATTCAAGAGACCCAGTACTTC,CASSLVIRGIQETQYF
NA,TRBJ2-1,TRBD2,TRBV24-1,TGTGCCACCAGTGACTCCATTCAACGGGACTACCCCTACAATGAGCAGTTCTTC,CATSDSIQRDYPYNEQFF
few,TRBJ2-7,NA,TRBV6-2/TRBV6-3,TGTGCCAGCAGGGACGGGACACTTACCTACGAGCAGTACTTC,CASRDGTLTYEQYF
NA,TRBJ2-7,NA,TRBV7-9,TGTGCCAGCAGCCCGCCGGGGATGAGCTCCTACGAGCAGTACTTC,CASSPPGMSSYEQYF
NA,TRBJ2-1,NA,TRBV29-1,TGCAGCGTTGGGGGTCTCCCCAGCTCCTACAATGAGCAGTTCTTC,CSVGGLPSSYNEQFF
many,TRBJ1-1,NA,TRBV7-2,TGTGCCAGCAGCCCCCTCAGGCCGAACACTGAAGCTTTCTTT,CASSPLRPNTEAFF
few,TRBJ1-2,NA,TRBV20-1,TGCAGTGCCCCGGGCGGGCGACGCAATGGCTACACCTTC,CSAPGGRRNGYTF
few,TRBJ2-7,NA,TRBV7-9,TGTGCCAGCAGCTTATCGTGGGGAACCTACGAGCAGTACTTC,CASSLSWGTYEQYF
NA,TRBJ2-1,TRBD2,TRBV29-1,TGCAGCGTTGAAGCGGGAGGGCCTGATTGGGAGCAGTTCTTC,CSVEAGGPDWEQFF
NA,TRBJ2-7,NA,TRBV6-2/TRBV6-3,TGTGCCAGCACCCCTAGTCACGAGCGCTCCTACGAGCAGTACTTC,CASTPSHERSYEQYF
few,TRBJ2-1,TRBD2,TRBV20-1,TGCAGTGCCAATCGGGGCGGGGGCTACAATGAGCAGTTCTTC,CSANRGGGYNEQFF
few,TRBJ2-1,TRBD2,TRBV2,TGTGCCAGCAGGGGAACCGACGCAGGCAGCGGGAGCTCCGACAATGAGCAGTTCTTC,CASRGTDAGSGSSDNEQFF
many,TRBJ2-1,NA,TRBV28,TGTGCCAGCAGTTTACCAGGGTCGTACAATGAGCAGTTCTTC,CASSLPGSYNEQFF